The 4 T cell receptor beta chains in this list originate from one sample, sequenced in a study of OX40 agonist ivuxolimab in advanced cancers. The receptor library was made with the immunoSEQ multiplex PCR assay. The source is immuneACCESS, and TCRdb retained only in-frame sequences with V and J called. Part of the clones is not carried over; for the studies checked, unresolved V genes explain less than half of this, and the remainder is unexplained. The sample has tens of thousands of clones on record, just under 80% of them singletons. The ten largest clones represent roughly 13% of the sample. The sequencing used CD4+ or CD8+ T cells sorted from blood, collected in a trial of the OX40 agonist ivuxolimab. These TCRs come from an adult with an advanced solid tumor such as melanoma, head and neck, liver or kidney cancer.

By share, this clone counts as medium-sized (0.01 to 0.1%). The CDR3: CASSSAGGQNIQYF. In DNA, the CDR3 is TGCGCCAGCAGCTCAGCGGGAGGCCAAAACATTCAGTACTTC. The chain couples TRBV5-1 to TRBJ2-4, with 9 bases lining up with TRBD2. Unmatched junction bases numbered 3, after V lost 3 bases and J lost 5 bases. Germline V gives CDR1 SGHRS, CDR2 YFSETQ. The CDR3 spans 14 residues.

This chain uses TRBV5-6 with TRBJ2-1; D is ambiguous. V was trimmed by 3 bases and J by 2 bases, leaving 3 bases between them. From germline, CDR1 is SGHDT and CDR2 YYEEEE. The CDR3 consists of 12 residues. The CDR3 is CASSWAYNEQFF. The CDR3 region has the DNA TGTGCCAGCAGCTGGGCCTACAATGAGCAGTTCTTC.

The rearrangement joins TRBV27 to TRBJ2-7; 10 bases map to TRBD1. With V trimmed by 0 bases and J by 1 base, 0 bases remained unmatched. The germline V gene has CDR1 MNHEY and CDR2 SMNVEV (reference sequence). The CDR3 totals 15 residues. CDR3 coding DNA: TGTGCCAGCAGTTTATCGGGACAGGGGTCCTACGAGCAGTACTTC. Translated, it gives CASSLSGQGSYEQYF.

The CDR3 nucleotides read TGTGCCAGTAGGCCTCAGGGAGAGTGGAATGAGCAGTTCTTC. This encodes CASRPQGEWNEQFF. V gene TRBV19 combines with J gene TRBJ2-1; D may match TRBD1 or TRBD2 (5 bases each). CDR3 length equals 14 residues. Trimming removed 6 bases from V and 7 bases from J, with 16 bases in between. Germline assignment: CDR1 LNHDA and CDR2 SQIVND (reference sequence). Full variable domain (remainder filled in from reference TRBV19 and TRBJ2-1): DGGITQSPKYLFRKEGQNVTLSCEQNLNHDAMYWYRQDPGQGLRLIYYSQIVNDFQKGDIAEGYSVSREKKESFPLTVTSAQKNPTAFYLCASRPQGEWNEQFFGPGTRLTVL.